The source of this TCR beta chain is a study of T cell repertoires in cytomegalovirus infection. Worth noting for this clonotype: Its antigen remains unidentified.

Using its own MiXCR run on the reads, TCRdb lists one record per CDR3 protein. The data hold fewer than 25,000 distinct CDR3 sequences, with approximately 22% observed a single time. V lost 0 bases and J lost 6; bases outside the gene matches: 4. This CDR3 spans 15 amino acids. From germline, CDR1 is LNHNV and CDR2 YYDKDF (reference sequence). The sequenced sample was CD8+ T cells from cultured PBMCs, obtained from culture after CMV antigen stimulation. This clonotype was sampled from a human donor in good health (CMV status not recorded). Some clones in this sample may be carry-over from other donors' samples. This rearrangement joins TRBV15 to TRBJ2-1; the match to TRBD1 covers 8 bases. CDR3 nucleotides: TGTGCCACCAGCAGAGAGAACGGACAGGGCAATGAGCAGTTCTTC. Its protein product is CATSRENGQGNEQFF.